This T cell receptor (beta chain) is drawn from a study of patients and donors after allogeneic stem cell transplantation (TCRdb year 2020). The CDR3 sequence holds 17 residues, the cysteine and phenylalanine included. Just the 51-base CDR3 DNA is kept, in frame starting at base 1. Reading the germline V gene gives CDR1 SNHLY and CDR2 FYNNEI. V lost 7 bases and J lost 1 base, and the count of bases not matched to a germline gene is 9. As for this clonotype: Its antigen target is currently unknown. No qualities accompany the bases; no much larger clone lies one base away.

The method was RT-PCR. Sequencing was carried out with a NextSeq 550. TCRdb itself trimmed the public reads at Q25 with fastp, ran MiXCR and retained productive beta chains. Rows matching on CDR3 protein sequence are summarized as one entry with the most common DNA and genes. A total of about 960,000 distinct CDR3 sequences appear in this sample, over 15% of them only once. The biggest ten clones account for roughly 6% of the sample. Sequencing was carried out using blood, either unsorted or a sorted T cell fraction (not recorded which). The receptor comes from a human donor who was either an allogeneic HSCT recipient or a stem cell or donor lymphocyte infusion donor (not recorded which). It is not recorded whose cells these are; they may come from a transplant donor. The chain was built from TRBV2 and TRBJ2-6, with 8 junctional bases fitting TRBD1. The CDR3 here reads CASTRGTGFSGANVLTF. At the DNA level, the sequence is TGTGCCAGCACACGCGGGACAGGATTTTCTGGGGCCAACGTCCTGACTTTC.